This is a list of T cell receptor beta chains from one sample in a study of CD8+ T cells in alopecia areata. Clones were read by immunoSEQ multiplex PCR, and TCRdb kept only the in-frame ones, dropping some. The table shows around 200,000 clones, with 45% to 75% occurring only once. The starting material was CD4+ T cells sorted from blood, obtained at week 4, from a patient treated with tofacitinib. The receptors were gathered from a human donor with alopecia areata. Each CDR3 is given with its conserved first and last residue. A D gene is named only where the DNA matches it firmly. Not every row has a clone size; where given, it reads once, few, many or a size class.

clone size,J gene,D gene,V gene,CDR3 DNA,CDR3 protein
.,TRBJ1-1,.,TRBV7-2,TGTGCCAGCAGTTCCAACGGTTTTGATAACACTGAAGCTTTCTTT,CASSSNGFDNTEAFF
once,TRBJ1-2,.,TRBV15,TGTGCCACCCTGGTTGGGTGGACGCAACTCTTC,CATLVGWTQLF
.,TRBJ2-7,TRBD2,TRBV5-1,TGCGCCAGCAGCCTGGACGGGACTAGCGGTGCCTACGAGCAGTACTTC,CASSLDGTSGAYEQYF
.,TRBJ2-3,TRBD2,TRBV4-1,TGCGCCAGCAGCCAAGGACTAGCGGCCAAGGATACGCAGTATTTT,CASSQGLAAKDTQYF
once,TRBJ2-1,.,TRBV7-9,TGTGCCAGCAGCTTAGCGCAATCCTCCTACAATGAGCAGTTCTTC,CASSLAQSSYNEQFF
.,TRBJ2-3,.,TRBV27,TGTGCCAGCAGTTTCGCGATTAAGTGGGATGGCACAGATACGCAGTATTTT,CASSFAIKWDGTDTQYF
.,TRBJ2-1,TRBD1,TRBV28,TGTGCCAGCAGTTTACCCCTGGGACAGTACAATGAGCAGTTCTTC,CASSLPLGQYNEQFF
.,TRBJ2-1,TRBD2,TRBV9,TGTGCCAGCAGCGTCGGGCGGGAGACCTACAATGAGCAGTTCTTC,CASSVGRETYNEQFF
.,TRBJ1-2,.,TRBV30,TGTGCCGGAGTTCGGGAATTTGGCTACACCTTC,CAGVREFGYTF
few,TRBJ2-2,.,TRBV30,TGTGCCTGGACCACCCCGGAAACCGGGGAGCTGTTTTTT,CAWTTPETGELFF
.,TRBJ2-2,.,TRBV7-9,TGTGCCAGCAGCTCCACCGGGGACACCGGGGAGCTGTTTTTT,CASSSTGDTGELFF
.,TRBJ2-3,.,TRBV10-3,TGTGCCATCAGTGAGTCGGGCCAGACCACAGATACGCAGTATTTT,CAISESGQTTDTQYF
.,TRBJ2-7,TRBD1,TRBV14,TGTGCCAGCAGCCAAGGACAGGGGACCGAGCAGTACTTC,CASSQGQGTEQYF
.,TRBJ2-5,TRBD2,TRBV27,TGTGCCAGCAGTGCCCTACTAGCGGTACAAGAGACCCAGTACTTC,CASSALLAVQETQYF
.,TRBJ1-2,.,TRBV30,TGTGCCTGGAGTGTACAACAGCTCTCTGGCTACACCTTC,CAWSVQQLSGYTF
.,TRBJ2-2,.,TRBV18,TGTGCCAGCTCACCTTCATGGGAAGCCGGGGAGCTGTTTTTT,CASSPSWEAGELFF
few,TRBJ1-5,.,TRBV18,TGTGCCAGCTCACTGACCACGGGAAACGGGCAGCCCCAGCATTTT,CASSLTTGNGQPQHF
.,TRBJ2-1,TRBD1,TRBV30,TGTGCCTGGAGCGCAGGACAGGGATCTCGCAATGAGCAGTTCTTC,CAWSAGQGSRNEQFF
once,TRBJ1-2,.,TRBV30,TGTGCCTGGAGTGTACAAGGTCGTGGCTACACCTTC,CAWSVQGRGYTF
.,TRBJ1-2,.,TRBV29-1,TGCAGCGACGTCGGGACTAACTATGGCTACACCTTC,CSDVGTNYGYTF
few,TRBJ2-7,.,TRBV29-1,TGCAGCGGAGACGGACAAGCACGGCAGTACTTC,CSGDGQARQYF
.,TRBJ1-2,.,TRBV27,TGTGCCAGCTCCCAGTACAGGGCCGGTGGCTACACCTTC,CASSQYRAGGYTF
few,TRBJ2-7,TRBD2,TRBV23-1,TGCGCCAGCAGTCAATCGGGGCGGGAGAGGGTCGAGCAGTACTTC,CASSQSGRERVEQYF
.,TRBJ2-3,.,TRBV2,TGTGCCAGCAGTCCGGGCTCCCGGGGTACGCAGTATTTT,CASSPGSRGTQYF
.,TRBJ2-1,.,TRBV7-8,TGTGCCAGCAGCTTAGGTGGCGAGCAGTTCTTC,CASSLGGEQFF
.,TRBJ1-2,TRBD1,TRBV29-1,TGCAGCGTGCAAAAGGGACAGGGACGGAGCTACACCTTC,CSVQKGQGRSYTF
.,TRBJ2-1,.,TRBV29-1,TGCAGCGTTGGTCGGCGGGGATACAATGAGCAGTTCTTC,CSVGRRGYNEQFF
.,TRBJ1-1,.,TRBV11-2,TGTGCCAGCAGCCCCGCCCCGGGGAGGGACACTGAAGCTTTCTTT,CASSPAPGRDTEAFF
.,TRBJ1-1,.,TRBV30,TGTGCCTGGAGATCCCCGAGACTTCAAGTGGGGACTGAAGCTTTCTTT,CAWRSPRLQVGTEAFF
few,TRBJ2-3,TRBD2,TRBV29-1,TGCAGCGGGAGTCCCGGGACTAGCGGATCAGATACGCAGTATTTT,CSGSPGTSGSDTQYF
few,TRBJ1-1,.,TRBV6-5,TGTGCCAGCAGTTACTCGGGCGAATTTTCGCGAGCTTTCTTT,CASSYSGEFSRAFF
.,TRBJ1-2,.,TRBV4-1,TGCGCCAGCAGCCAAGATATTGGACTTAACTATGGCTACACCTTC,CASSQDIGLNYGYTF
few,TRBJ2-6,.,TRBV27,TGTGCCAGCACCTCTCCCCGGGAGGGGCAGGGGGCCGGGGCCAACGTCCTGACTTTC,CASTSPREGQGAGANVLTF
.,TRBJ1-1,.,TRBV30,TGTGCCTGGAGTGTCTCGAACACTGAAGCTTTCTTT,CAWSVSNTEAFF
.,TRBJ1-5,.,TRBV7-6,TGTGCCAGCAGCTTAGAACAGGGCAATCAGCCCCAGCATTTT,CASSLEQGNQPQHF
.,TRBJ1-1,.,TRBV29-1,TGCAGCGCCGACAGGAACACTGAAGCTTTCTTT,CSADRNTEAFF
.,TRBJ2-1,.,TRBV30,TGTGCCTGGAGTGCAAGTGAAGATGAGCAGTTCTTC,CAWSASEDEQFF
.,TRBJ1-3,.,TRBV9,TGTGCCAGCAGCGACAGGCGGACAGCCTCTGGAAACACCATATATTTT,CASSDRRTASGNTIYF
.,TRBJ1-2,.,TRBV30,TGTGCCTGGAGTGTAGGCAGAGCGGGCTACACCTTC,CAWSVGRAGYTF
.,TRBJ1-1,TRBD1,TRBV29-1,TGCAGCGTGAGGGGGCGCGGGAGTATCAGGAATTGGAACACTGAAGCTTTCTTT,CSVRGRGSIRNWNTEAFF
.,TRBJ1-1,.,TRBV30,TGTGCCTGGAGTGTAATCGGTGAAGCTTTCTTT,CAWSVIGEAFF
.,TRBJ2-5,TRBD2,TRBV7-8,TGTGCCAGCAGCCCCCGGACTAGCGGGAGTTTAGAGACCCAGTACTTC,CASSPRTSGSLETQYF
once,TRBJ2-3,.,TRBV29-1,TGCAGCGTCCACCTAGGGGGGAGCACAGATACGCAGTATTTT,CSVHLGGSTDTQYF
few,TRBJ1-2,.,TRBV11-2,TGTGCCAGCAGCAATCGACACCAGGCTTACGGCTACACCTTC,CASSNRHQAYGYTF
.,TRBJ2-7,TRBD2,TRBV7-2,TGTGCCAGCAGCTCATATACCGGGACTAGCGGCTACGAGCAGTACTTC,CASSSYTGTSGYEQYF
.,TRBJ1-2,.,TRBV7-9,TGTGCCAGCAGCTTTTCCGGATTCTATGGCTACACCTTC,CASSFSGFYGYTF
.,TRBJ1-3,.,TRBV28,TGTGCCAGCAGTTTATTGTCCAGGGGAAACACCATATATTTT,CASSLLSRGNTIYF
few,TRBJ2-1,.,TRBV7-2,TGTGCCAGCCGTCTCGGTACGAGCTCCTACAATGAGCAGTTCTTC,CASRLGTSSYNEQFF
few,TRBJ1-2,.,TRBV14,TGTGCCAGCAGCCAAGCCTACGGGACGTTTGGCTATGGCTACACCTTC,CASSQAYGTFGYGYTF
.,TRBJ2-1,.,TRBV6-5,TGTGCCAGCGGTAGAGATCAGTTCTTC,CASGRDQFF
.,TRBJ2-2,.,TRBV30,TGTGCCTGGAGGTCCCGCAGGTTGTTTTTT,CAWRSRRLFF
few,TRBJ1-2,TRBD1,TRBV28,TGTGCCAGCAGCCGGGACAGGGACGGCTACACCTTC,CASSRDRDGYTF